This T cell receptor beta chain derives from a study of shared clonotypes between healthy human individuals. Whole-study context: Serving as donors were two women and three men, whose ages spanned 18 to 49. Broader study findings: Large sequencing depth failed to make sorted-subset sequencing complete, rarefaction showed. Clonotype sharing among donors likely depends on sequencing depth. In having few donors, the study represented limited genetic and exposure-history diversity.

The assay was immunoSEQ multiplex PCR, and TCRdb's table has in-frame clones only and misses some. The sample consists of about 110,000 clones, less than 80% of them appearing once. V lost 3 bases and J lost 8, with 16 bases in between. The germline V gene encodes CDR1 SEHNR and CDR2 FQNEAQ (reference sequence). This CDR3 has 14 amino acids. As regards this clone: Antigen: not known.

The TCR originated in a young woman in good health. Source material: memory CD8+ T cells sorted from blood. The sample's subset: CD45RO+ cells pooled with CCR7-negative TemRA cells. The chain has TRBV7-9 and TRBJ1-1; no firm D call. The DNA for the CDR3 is TGTGCCAGCAGCTTGGAAGATAATAATATGGAAGCTTTCTTT. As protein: CASSLEDNNMEAFF.